Sequencing of this TCR beta chain was carried out in a study of regulatory T cells in long-lasting Graves disease. CDR3 length: 15 residues. V trimming: 3 bases; J trimming: 8 bases; junction bases outside the gene matches: 11. CDR1 and CDR2 from the germline V gene are MNHNS and SASEGT. Time point: newly diagnosed GD, antithyroid drugs for less than 3 months. PBMC RNA was the source of the TCR library. Study-level findings and limits: Thyroid tissue was not sampled; only peripheral blood was.

For TCR beta, libraries came from iRepertoire HTBI primers and Arm-PCR of CDR3 regions. TCRdb re-called the multiplex PCR reads with MiXCR, one entry per CDR3 protein. This sample has about 620,000 distinct CDR3 sequences, with less than 20% found just once. As concerns this clonotype: The antigen remains unidentified.

These data are also associated with another study on T cells in Graves' hyperthyroidism and ophthalmopathy.

The sequence derives from a woman in her thirties with Graves disease. The chain recombines TRBV6-1 with TRBJ1-2, with 8 bases lining up with TRBD1. Sequenced here: peripheral blood mononuclear cells (PBMCs), sampled at new diagnosis, from a patient treated with antithyroid drugs. The CDR3 nucleotides read TGTGCCAGCAGTGACCTATCAGGGGGCTCGCGAGGCTACACCTTC. Its translation is CASSDLSGGSRGYTF.